Listed below are T cell receptor beta chains from one sample, sequenced in a study of a mutant IDH1 vaccine in newly diagnosed glioma. The antigens for these receptors are not known. Using immunoSEQ multiplex PCR, the repertoire was profiled, and TCRdb retains in-frame clones only, with some absent. The sample contains about 81,000 clones, 65% to 90% of which appear only once. The sequencing used PBMCs, collected from a glioma patient whose treatment included an IDH1 peptide vaccine. Receptors originate from a man younger than 40 with glioma. Some clones in this sample may be carry-over from other donors' samples. Each CDR3 is given with its conserved first and last residue. The D gene is left open where the match is weak. Clone sizes are given selectively: once, few, many, or a class where the clone is expanded.

cdr3_nt cdr3_aa d_call clone_size j_call v_call
TGTGCCATCAGTGAAAAGAATCAGCCCCAGCATTTT CAISEKNQPQHF NA NA TRBJ1-5 TRBV10-3
TGTGCCAGTGCTAGGACGAGGAACTCTGGAAACACCATATATTTT CASARTRNSGNTIYF NA NA TRBJ1-3 TRBV19
TGTGCCAGCAGCTCATTGGGGTCAGGGTTCGCTGAAGCTTTCTTT CASSSLGSGFAEAFF NA NA TRBJ1-1 TRBV9
TGTGCCAGCAGCGTAGACGGCTGGGGGACTGGGCCCCAGCATTTT CASSVDGWGTGPQHF NA NA TRBJ1-5 TRBV9
TGTGCCAGCAGCACCCGTGGACAAGGGGGGTCGGAGCAGTACTTC CASSTRGQGGSEQYF NA NA TRBJ2-7 TRBV4-2
TGTGCCAGCAGTTTCATCGGGGGGACTGGGTACACTGAAGCTTTCTTT CASSFIGGTGYTEAFF NA few TRBJ1-1 TRBV28
TGTGCCAGCAGTGAAATAGGCTTCCAAGCTGGAAACACCATATATTTT CASSEIGFQAGNTIYF NA once TRBJ1-3 TRBV25-1
TGCGCCAGCAGCCAAGATGGGGGGGCCCGTAATGAAAAACTGTTTTTT CASSQDGGARNEKLFF NA NA TRBJ1-4 TRBV4-3
TGTGCCATCAGTGAGTCAGGAGGGGACGAGCAGTACTTC CAISESGGDEQYF NA NA TRBJ2-7 TRBV10-3
TGTGCCAGCAGCGTAGAGGGGGATACGCAGTATTTT CASSVEGDTQYF NA NA TRBJ2-3 TRBV9
TGTGCCAGCAGCCGGCCGACCCGGGACGCCCAGCAGTACTTC CASSRPTRDAQQYF NA NA TRBJ2-7 TRBV6-5
TGTGCCACCAGCAGAGATCAGTCCTCAGGCAGGGGAAGGGAGCAGTACTTC CATSRDQSSGRGREQYF NA NA TRBJ2-7 TRBV15
TGTGCCAGCAGCCACTCCTCCATACTCTCCTACGAGCAGTACTTC CASSHSSILSYEQYF NA few TRBJ2-7 TRBV7-8